Below, 17 T cell receptor beta chains from the same sample are listed, as sequenced in a study of blood T cell repertoires in COVID-19. Produced via immunoSEQ multiplex PCR; TCRdb's table is partial and in-frame only. The sample includes some 370,000 clones, more than 75% of them seen just once. Sequencing used peripheral blood. The receptors were sampled from a woman in her twenties or thirties with COVID-19, enrolled during active disease.

To note about this clone: The sample has other DNA sequences that encode this CDR3 too. The chain uses TRBV24-1 and TRBJ2-5; 9 positions agree with TRBD1. The CDR3 has 15 residues. The trim removed 3 bases at V and 5 bases at J, leaving 6 bases unmatched. The germline V gene encodes CDR1 KGHDR and CDR2 SFDVKD. For the CDR3, the DNA is TGTGCCACCAGTGATCCGGGACAGGGTGGGGAGACCCAGTACTTC. Its translation is CATSDPGQGGETQYF.

This chain joins TRBV27 and TRBJ2-7; the match to TRBD2 covers 11 bases. Trimming removed 2 bases from V and 2 bases from J; junction bases left unmatched: 2. CDR3 length equals 15 residues. CDR1 is MNHEY and CDR2 is SMNVEV in the germline V gene (reference sequence). The CDR3 loop reads CASSLTGLAAYEQYF. CDR3 coding DNA: TGTGCCAGCAGTTTAACGGGACTAGCGGCCTACGAGCAGTACTTC.

The chain uses TRBV7-9 and TRBJ1-6; D is perhaps TRBD1 (6 bases). V was shortened by 0 bases and J by 9 bases, with 6 bases between the two germline ends. The CDR3 extends over 13 amino acids. Looked up from germline, CDR1 is SEHNR and CDR2 is FQNEAQ (reference sequence). The CDR3 bases are TGTGCCAGCAGCTTAGCGGGGGCTTCACCCCTCCACTTT. The encoded protein is CASSLAGASPLHF.

The V and J genes are TRBV4-2 and TRBJ2-7; TRBD2 aligns across 10 bases. Losses at the gene ends were 0 bases for V and 3 bases for J; bases not matched to a gene: 2. The CDR3 extends over 15 amino acids. Per germline, CDR1 LGHNA and CDR2 YNFKEQ. For the CDR3, the DNA is TGTGCCAGCAGCCAAGAGCGGACTAGCGGCTACGAGCAGTACTTC. Translated: CASSQERTSGYEQYF.

The CDR3 bases are TGTGCCATCCTCGGGAGTTCCTACGAGCAGTACTTC. It codes for CAILGSSYEQYF. This rearrangement joins TRBV10-3 to TRBJ2-7; D is possibly TRBD2 (6 bases). The germline V gene encodes CDR1 ENHRY and CDR2 SYGVKD. CDR3 length: 12 amino acids. Trimming pared 8 bases from V and 1 base from J, leaving 9 bases between.

The chain combines TRBV7-2 with TRBJ2-5, with TRBD1 matching over 9 bases. V lost 5 bases and J lost 5; bases outside the gene matches: 9. In germline, CDR1 is SGHTA, CDR2 FQGNSA. This CDR3 is 15 amino acids long. The CDR3: CASSPPNGQGETQYF. As DNA, the CDR3 is TGTGCCAGCAGCCCACCGAATGGACAGGGGGAGACCCAGTACTTC.

The chain joins TRBV12-3 or TRBV12-4 to TRBJ2-7; TRBD2 matches 7 bases. V lost 10 bases to trimming and J lost 1 base; unmatched junction nucleotides: 7. The CDR3 covers 13 residues. The CDR3 DNA follows: TGTGCCACGCGTAAGCGGGATTCCTACGAGCAGTACTTC. It specifies CATRKRDSYEQYF.

The chain couples TRBV14 to TRBJ2-7, with TRBD1 matching over 7 bases. The CDR3 covers 14 residues. The V segment lost 1 base and the J segment 0 bases; nucleotides outside the gene matches: 0. Germline loops: CDR1 SGHDN, CDR2 FVKESK. CDR3: CASSQGQGSYEQYF. The CDR3 DNA follows: TGTGCCAGCAGCCAAGGACAGGGCTCCTACGAGCAGTACTTC.

This clone was observed a single time. The V call is TRBV7-3, the J call TRBJ2-3; D possibly corresponds to TRBD2 (6 bases). The ends were cut back, 2 bases at V and 8 bases at J, with 14 bases in the middle. CDR1 SGHTA and CDR2 FQGTGA come from the germline V gene. This CDR3 comprises 14 residues. The CDR3 region is CASSLGELGGTQYF. CDR3 sequence (DNA): TGTGCCAGCAGCTTAGGGGAGCTCGGGGGTACGCAGTATTTT.

The chain carries TRBV18 and TRBJ2-7; TRBD2 agrees at 11 bases. V dropped 1 base and J dropped 0; count of bases not matched to a gene: 2. The CDR3 covers 16 residues. Germline loops: CDR1 KGHSH, CDR2 LQKENI. This CDR3 reads CASSPLSGRASYEQYF. The CDR3 nucleotides are TGTGCCAGCTCACCACTTAGCGGGAGGGCCTCCTACGAGCAGTACTTC. The variable domain in full, completed from reference TRBV18 and TRBJ2-7, reads NAGVMQNPRHLVRRRGQEARLRCSPMKGHSHVYWYRQLPEEGLKFMVYLQKENIIDESGMPKERFSAEFPKEGPSILRIQQVVRGDSAAYFCASSPLSGRASYEQYFGPGTRLTVT.

This chain joins TRBV6-6 and TRBJ2-2, with 8 bases aligning to TRBD1. The germline CDR1 and CDR2 sequences are MNHNY and SVGAGI (reference sequence). With V trimmed by 6 bases and J by 2 bases, 5 bases remained unmatched. The CDR3 is 15 residues long. This CDR3 is CASRGDRGNTGELFF. The CDR3 nucleotides are TGTGCCAGCAGGGGAGACAGGGGAAACACCGGGGAGCTGTTTTTT.

The J gene is TRBJ2-5, the V gene TRBV5-4; 7 bases agree with TRBD2. The V and J ends lost 0 bases and 4 bases, in that order; junction bases with no gene match: 12. This CDR3 region has 17 residues. The germline V gene encodes CDR1 SGHNT and CDR2 YYREEE (reference sequence). In DNA, the CDR3 is TGTGCCAGCAGCTTGGGAGGCGGGCTGGGGGGGAGAGAGACCCAGTACTTC. Translated: CASSLGGGLGGRETQYF.

This clone was observed a few times. This rearrangement joins TRBV28 to TRBJ2-3; TRBD2 might be the D (6 bases). In germline, CDR1 is MDHEN, CDR2 SYDVKM. The CDR3 covers 20 residues. V was clipped by 3 bases and J by 3 bases, with 28 bases between them. The CDR3 sequence is CASSFSRGYGGVKRTDTQYF. The DNA of the CDR3 is TGTGCCAGCAGTTTCTCTCGGGGTTATGGAGGGGTAAAGAGGACAGATACGCAGTATTTT.

This clone showed up just once. The chain links TRBV28 to TRBJ2-3, with 8 bases fitting TRBD2. The length of the CDR3 is 14 residues. Germline V lookup: CDR1 MDHEN, CDR2 SYDVKM. Losses at the gene ends were 8 bases for V and 1 base for J; bases not matched to a gene: 5. The CDR3 nucleotides read TGTGCCAGCCAAAGAGCGGGAGGCACAGATACGCAGTATTTT. It yields the protein CASQRAGGTDTQYF.

The rearrangement joins TRBV2 to TRBJ1-1; no reliable D call. There are 12 residues in the CDR3. Per the germline V gene, CDR1 is SNHLY and CDR2 is FYNNEI. Trimming stripped 4 bases from V and 7 bases from J, with 10 bases between. As DNA, the CDR3 is TGTGCCAGCAGTGTCACATCCTTTGAAGCTTTCTTT. It codes for CASSVTSFEAFF.

Comment on this clone: One junction end disagrees with the germline gene, perhaps due to a read error. The J gene is TRBJ2-7, the V gene TRBV25-1; D is undetermined. This CDR3 is 11 amino acids long. The germline CDR1 and CDR2 sequences are MGHDK and SYGVNS. CDR3 in DNA: TGTGCCAGCACTTCGTCCTTCGAGCAGTACTTC. As protein: CASTSSFEQYF.

Details on this clone: The same CDR3 is also encoded by other DNA sequences in this sample. The V and J genes are TRBV9 and TRBJ2-5; possibly TRBD1 for D (5 bases). Trimming shortened V by 2 bases and J by 1 base, and 6 bases separated the two germline ends. Germline V gene sequence: CDR1 SGDLS, CDR2 YYNGEE. This CDR3 contains 13 residues. Here the CDR3 reads CASSVDSQETQYF. Here the CDR3 DNA reads TGTGCCAGCAGCGTCGACAGCCAAGAGACCCAGTACTTC.